The clone carrying this T cell receptor beta chain was counted only a few times. What it binds is not known. TCRdb re-analysed the RT-PCR reads in MiXCR, keeping a single row per CDR3 protein. The data contain about 830,000 distinct CDR3 sequences, 18% of them singletons. This sample was taken from a study of response to subunit inactivated influenza vaccine. Broader study findings: Each seasonal influenza vaccination, the authors suggested, recruits few new T cells.

Germline loops: CDR1 SGDLS, CDR2 YYNGEE. This CDR3 region has 17 residues. V gave up 0 bases and J gave up 0 bases, with 13 bases separating them. The chain uses TRBV9 and TRBJ2-1, with D perhaps TRBD2 (6 bases). The sequence derives from a man aged 50 to 59 who received an inactivated influenza vaccine. The specimen was PBMCs from blood, collected around 5 days after vaccination. CDR3 DNA: TGTGCCAGCAGCGTAGGGGGAGGCGGCCGCTCCTACAATGAGCAGTTCTTC. Amino acids: CASSVGGGGRSYNEQFF.